These 20 T cell receptor beta chains were all obtained from the same sample, sequenced in a study of blood T cells in healthy people across ages. Primers used in a second PCR of about 7 to 12 cycles were a sample-barcoded 5' primer and a J-beta primer mix. TCRdb reprocessed the 5' RACE reads via MiXCR and lists one record per CDR3 protein. This repertoire shows just over 800,000 distinct CDR3 sequences, about 59% found once; its top ten account for roughly a quarter. Sequencing used blood. Source of these receptors: a man aged 30-40 years in good health.

This sequence joins TRBV5-1 and TRBJ2-7; D uncertain. The CDR3 totals 14 residues. Germline-derived CDR1 and CDR2 are SGHRS and YFSETQ. V was clipped by 0 bases and J by 2 bases, with 9 bases between them. The CDR3, as DNA: TGCGCCAGCAGCTTGGCAGGTAATCCCTACGAGCAGTACTTC. It codes for CASSLAGNPYEQYF. The complete variable domain, with remaining parts taken from reference TRBV5-1 and TRBJ2-7, reads KAGVTQTPRYLIKTRGQQVTLSCSPISGHRSVSWYQQTPGQGLQFLFEYFSETQRNKGNFPGRFSGRQFSNSRSEMNVSTLELGDSALYLCASSLAGNPYEQYFGPGTRLTVT.

V is TRBV3-1 and J is TRBJ2-4; 7 nucleotides agree with TRBD1. The J call may be wrong; the DNA end is better matched by TRBJ2-7. This CDR3 is built from 15 residues. Looked up from germline, CDR1 is LGHDT and CDR2 is YNNKEL (reference sequence). The CDR3, as DNA: TGTGCCAGCAGCCAAGACGTCACGACAGGGTACGAGCAGTACTTC. Protein product: CASSQDVTTGYEQYF.

In its sample, this clonotype was seen once. V usage is TRBV27 and J usage is TRBJ1-1, with a possible D match to TRBD1 (6 bases). Trimming removed 3 bases from V and 3 bases from J, with 11 bases in between. Germline V gene sequence: CDR1 MNHEY, CDR2 SMNVEV (reference sequence). CDR3 length: 14 amino acids. This chain's CDR3 is CASSFGRGDTEAFF. CDR3 DNA: TGTGCCAGCAGTTTTGGCAGGGGAGACACTGAAGCTTTCTTT.

The rearrangement joins TRBV12-3 or TRBV12-4 to TRBJ2-5; TRBD2 agrees at 8 bases. With 3 bases clipped from V and 0 bases from J, the junction kept 3 bases outside the gene matches. CDR3 length: 15 amino acids. CDR3 bases: TGTGCCAGCAGTTTTGTACTAGCGGACCAAGAGACCCAGTACTTC. Protein sequence: CASSFVLADQETQYF.

The chain joins TRBV20-1 to TRBJ2-7; 11 nucleotides agree with TRBD1. This CDR3 spans 15 amino acids. V dropped 0 bases and J dropped 6; count of bases not matched to a gene: 7. Germline V CDR1 and CDR2: DFQATT, SNEGSKA (reference sequence). CDR3 nucleotide sequence: TGCAGTGCTAGAGAGGCTGGGACAGGGGGGGGCGAGCAGTACTTC. Encoded protein: CSAREAGTGGGEQYF.

The chain employs TRBV25-1 and TRBJ2-5; no reliable D call. The DNA end is a closer match to TRBJ2-7, so the J assignment may be wrong. CDR1 and CDR2 from the germline V gene are MGHDK and SYGVNS. The CDR3 loop spans 14 amino acids. The CDR3, as DNA: TGTGCCAGTTCCGGTGGGGTTGTATCCTACGAGCAGTACTTC. Amino acid sequence: CASSGGVVSYEQYF.

This rearrangement joins TRBV5-1 to TRBJ2-1; a weak D match, TRBD1 (6 bases). CDR3 length: 13 residues. The germline V and J ends were trimmed by 2 bases and 5 bases, with 8 bases remaining between them. Germline V gene data show CDR1 as SGHRS and CDR2 as YFSETQ. The CDR3 spells CASSFRDNNEQFF. For the CDR3, the DNA is TGCGCCAGCAGCTTCCGGGACAACAATGAGCAGTTCTTC.

The chain links TRBV27 to TRBJ2-3; TRBD1 matches 7 bases. The germline gives CDR1 MNHEY, CDR2 SMNVEV (reference sequence). Germline trimming cut 7 bases from V and 2 bases from J; bases unmatched to any gene: 12. This CDR3 region has 16 residues. The CDR3 nucleotides are TGTGCCAGCACCACCCTCGGGACAGACTACACAGATACGCAGTATTTT. Translated, it gives CASTTLGTDYTDTQYF.

V and J are TRBV6-2 or TRBV6-3 and TRBJ2-4; D ambiguous. Near its end, the DNA agrees better with TRBJ2-5, so the J call may be wrong. The CDR3 is made up of 12 amino acids. Germline V gene data show CDR1 as MNHEY and CDR2 as SVGEGT. This CDR3 is CASMATAETQYF. CDR3 in DNA: TGTGCCAGCATGGCCACCGCGGAGACCCAGTACTTC.

The rearrangement links TRBV20-1 to TRBJ2-5; 9 nucleotides align to TRBD2. The CDR3 has 13 amino acids. V shed 2 bases, J shed 7 bases, and the junction held 5 bases outside the gene matches. Germline V CDR1 and CDR2: DFQATT, SNEGSKA (reference sequence). Here the CDR3 reads CSARLAGKVTQYF. The DNA for the CDR3 is TGCAGTGCTAGACTAGCGGGGAAGGTGACCCAGTACTTC.

V gene TRBV11-2 combines with J gene TRBJ2-3; no clear D gene. The CDR3 spans 17 residues. In germline, CDR1 is SGHAT, CDR2 FQNNGV. Between the trimmed V and J ends, which lost 0 bases and 5 bases, there was a span of 18 bases. The CDR3 sequence is CASSLDFDEALGDTQYF. CDR3 nucleotides: TGTGCCAGCAGCTTAGATTTTGATGAGGCCCTGGGAGATACGCAGTATTTT.

This clonotype was seen a few times. V is TRBV2 and J is TRBJ1-4; a weak D match, TRBD1 (6 bases). The V end lost 4 bases, the J end lost 4 bases, and 16 bases lay between the germline ends. This CDR3 contains 16 residues. Per germline, CDR1 SNHLY and CDR2 FYNNEI. CDR3 sequence: CASSGQGLVRNEKLFF. CDR3 in DNA: TGTGCCAGCAGTGGTCAGGGGCTGGTTCGTAATGAAAAACTGTTTTTT.

V gene TRBV21-1 combines with J gene TRBJ2-5; the table's D call, TRBD1, was not checked against the DNA. TRBV21-1 is termed a pseudogene. This CDR3 has 14 residues. The CDR3 DNA follows: TGTGCCAGCAAGGGACAGGGTTACCAAGAGACCCAGTACTTC. Translated, it gives CASKGQGYQETQYF.

This chain links TRBV13 with TRBJ2-1; TRBD2 aligns across 9 bases. This CDR3 has 16 residues. The V gene end was trimmed by 5 bases and the J gene end by 10 bases; junction bases not matched to a gene: 15. Germline V gene sequence: CDR1 PRHDT, CDR2 FYEKMQ (reference sequence). Here the CDR3 reads CASSPLGPSGVGEQFF. DNA for the CDR3: TGTGCCAGCAGCCCGCTTGGGCCTAGCGGGGTTGGGGAGCAGTTCTTC.

The chain carries TRBV5-1 and TRBJ1-1; D not resolved. This CDR3 has 14 amino acids. The ends were cut back, 1 base at V and 4 bases at J, with 11 bases in the middle. CDR1 and CDR2 (germline): SGHRS, YFSETQ. In DNA, the CDR3 is TGCGCCAGCAGCTTGTATAGTGACGGCACTGAAGCTTTCTTT. Translating it yields CASSLYSDGTEAFF.

The chain employs TRBV12-3 or TRBV12-4 and TRBJ1-2; 8 bases are a match to TRBD1. This CDR3 is built from 14 residues. J gave up 7 bases and V 6 bases, and 10 bases lay outside the gene matches. This chain's CDR3 is CASRPPQGATGYTF. In DNA form, the CDR3 reads TGTGCCAGCAGGCCCCCCCAGGGGGCTACTGGCTACACCTTC.

This clonotype is a singleton in its sample. The rearrangement uses TRBV3-1 and TRBJ2-7, with a possible D match to TRBD2 (5 bases). CDR3 size: 16 residues. From germline, CDR1 is LGHDT and CDR2 YNNKEL (reference sequence). Trimming removed 4 bases at V and 2 bases at J, with 18 bases between. DNA of the CDR3: TGTGCCAGCAGCCCGTACGGGGTAGGGCAGGCCTACGAGCAGTACTTC. Its protein is CASSPYGVGQAYEQYF.

The V call is TRBV3-1, the J call TRBJ2-1; D not certain. CDR3 length: 16 residues. V lost 0 bases and J lost 3, with 12 bases in between. CDR1 LGHDT and CDR2 YNNKEL come from the germline V gene (reference sequence). In nucleotides, the CDR3 is TGTGCCAGCAGCCAAGACGGAGTTGGCGGCTACAATGAGCAGTTCTTC. Residues: CASSQDGVGGYNEQFF.

CDR3 loop: CAIRTGGNEQFF. CDR3 sequence (DNA): TGTGCCATCCGGACAGGGGGCAATGAGCAGTTCTTC. The gene calls are TRBV24-1 and TRBJ2-1, with TRBD1 matching over 10 bases. Germline loops: CDR1 KGHDR, CDR2 SFDVKD. J lost 6 bases, V lost 11 bases, and 3 bases had no gene match. The CDR3 consists of 12 residues.

On this clonotype: A much larger clone lies one base from this, so it may be a read error. The chain joins TRBV6-2 or TRBV6-3 to TRBJ1-1; D is undetermined. CDR1 and CDR2 (germline): MNHEY, SVGEGT. The length of the CDR3 is 11 residues. Trimming removed 9 bases from V and 6 bases from J, with 11 bases in between. CDR3 DNA sequence: TGTGCCAGTTTTCGAGACGCTGAAGCTTTCTTT. Protein sequence: CASFRDAEAFF.